This TCR beta chain was identified in a study of blood T cell repertoires in COVID-19. Background on the study: Whether acute or convalescent, the COVID-19 samples came from the United States, Italy and Spain.

TCRdb keeps only in-frame clones here, not all; method: immunoSEQ multiplex PCR. Here the sample spans around 220,000 clones, around 89% being singletons. CDR3 length: 14 amino acids. Germline V gene lookup returns CDR1 LNHDA and CDR2 SQIVND (reference sequence). Trimming shortened V by 4 bases and J by 2 bases, and 9 bases separated the two germline ends. V and J are TRBV19 and TRBJ1-5, with D possibly being TRBD1 (6 bases). The source is a man between 25 and 39 years old who had been exposed to COVID-19. The sequencing input was PBMCs or T cells enriched from blood (not recorded which). This CDR3 reads CASSTGVGNQPQHF. The CDR3 coding sequence is TGTGCCAGTAGTACAGGGGTTGGCAATCAGCCCCAGCATTTT. Full variable domain (missing parts from reference TRBV19 and TRBJ1-5): DGGITQSPKYLFRKEGQNVTLSCEQNLNHDAMYWYRQDPGQGLRLIYYSQIVNDFQKGDIAEGYSVSREKKESFPLTVTSAQKNPTAFYLCASSTGVGNQPQHFGDGTRLSIL.